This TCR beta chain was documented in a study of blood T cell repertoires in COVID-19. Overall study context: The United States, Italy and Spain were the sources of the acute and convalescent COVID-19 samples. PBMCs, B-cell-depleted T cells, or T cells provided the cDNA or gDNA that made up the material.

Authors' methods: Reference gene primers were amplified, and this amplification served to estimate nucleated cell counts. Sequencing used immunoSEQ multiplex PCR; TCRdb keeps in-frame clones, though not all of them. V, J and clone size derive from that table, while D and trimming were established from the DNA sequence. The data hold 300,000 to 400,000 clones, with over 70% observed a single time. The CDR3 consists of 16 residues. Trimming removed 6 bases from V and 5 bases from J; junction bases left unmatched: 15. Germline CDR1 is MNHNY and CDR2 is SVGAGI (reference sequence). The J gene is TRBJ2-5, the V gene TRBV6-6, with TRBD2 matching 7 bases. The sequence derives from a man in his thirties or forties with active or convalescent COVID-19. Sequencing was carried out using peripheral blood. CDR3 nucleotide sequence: TGTGCCAGCAGATTCGGCGGGAGCAGCTTTACGGAGACCCAGTACTTC. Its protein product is CASRFGGSSFTETQYF.